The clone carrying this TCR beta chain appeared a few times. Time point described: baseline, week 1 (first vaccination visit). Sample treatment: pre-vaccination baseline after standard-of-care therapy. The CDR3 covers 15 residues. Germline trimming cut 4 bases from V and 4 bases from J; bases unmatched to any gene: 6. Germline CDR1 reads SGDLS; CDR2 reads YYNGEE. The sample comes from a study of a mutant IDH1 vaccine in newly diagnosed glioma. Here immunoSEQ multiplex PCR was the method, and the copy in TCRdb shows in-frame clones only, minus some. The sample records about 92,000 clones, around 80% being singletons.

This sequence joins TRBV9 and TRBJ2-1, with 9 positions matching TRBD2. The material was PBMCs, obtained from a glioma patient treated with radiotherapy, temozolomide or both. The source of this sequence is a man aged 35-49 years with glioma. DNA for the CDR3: TGTGCCAGCAGCCCAACTAGCGGGCAATACAATGAGCAGTTCTTC. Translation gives CASSPTSGQYNEQFF.